This TCR beta chain emerged from a study of cytomegalovirus exposure and HLA in healthy donors. PCR was performed using 60 Vbeta and 13 Jbeta primers. Sequencing used immunoSEQ multiplex PCR; TCRdb keeps in-frame clones, though not all of them. The specimen's table records about 41,000 clones. The germline gives CDR1 MNHNY, CDR2 SVGAGI (reference sequence). The CDR3 spans 14 residues. V gave up 6 bases and J gave up 4 bases, with 13 bases separating them. This TCR derives from a young man in good health and CMV-seronegative. Sequencing was carried out using PBMCs. The V call is TRBV6-6, the J call TRBJ2-1, with a tentative D call TRBD2 (6 bases). The chain's CDR3 is CASRKRARYNEQFF. The CDR3 DNA reads TGTGCCAGCAGAAAGCGGGCGCGGTACAATGAGCAGTTCTTC.